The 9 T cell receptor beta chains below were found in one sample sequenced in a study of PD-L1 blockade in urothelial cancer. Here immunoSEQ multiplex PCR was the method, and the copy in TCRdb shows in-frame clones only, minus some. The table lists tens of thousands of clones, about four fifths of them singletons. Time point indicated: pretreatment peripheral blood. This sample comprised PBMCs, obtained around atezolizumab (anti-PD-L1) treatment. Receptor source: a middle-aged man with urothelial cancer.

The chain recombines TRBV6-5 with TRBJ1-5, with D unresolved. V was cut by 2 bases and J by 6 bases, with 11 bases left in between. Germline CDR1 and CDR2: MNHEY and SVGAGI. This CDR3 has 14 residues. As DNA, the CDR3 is TGTGCCAGCAGTTACGGGCAGGTCACTCAGCCCCAGCATTTT. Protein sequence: CASSYGQVTQPQHF.

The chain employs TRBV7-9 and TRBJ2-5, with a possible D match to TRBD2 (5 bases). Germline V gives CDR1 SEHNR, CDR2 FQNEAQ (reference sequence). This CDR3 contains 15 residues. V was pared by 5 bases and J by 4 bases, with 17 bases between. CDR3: CASSKTRLGRETQYF. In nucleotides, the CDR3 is TGTGCCAGCAGCAAAACCAGGTTAGGGAGAGAGACCCAGTACTTC.

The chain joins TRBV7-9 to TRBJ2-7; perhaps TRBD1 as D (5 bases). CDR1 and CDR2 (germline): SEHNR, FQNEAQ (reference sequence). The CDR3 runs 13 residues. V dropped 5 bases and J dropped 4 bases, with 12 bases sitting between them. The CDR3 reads CASSPRQFYEQYF. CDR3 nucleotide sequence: TGTGCCAGCAGCCCGAGACAGTTTTACGAGCAGTACTTC.

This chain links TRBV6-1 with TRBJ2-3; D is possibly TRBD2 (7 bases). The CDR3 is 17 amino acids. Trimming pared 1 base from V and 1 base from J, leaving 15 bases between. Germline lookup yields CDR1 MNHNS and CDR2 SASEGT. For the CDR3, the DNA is TGTGCCAGCAGTGAAGGGGGGGGGCGGAGGGGCACAGATACGCAGTATTTT. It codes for CASSEGGGRRGTDTQYF.

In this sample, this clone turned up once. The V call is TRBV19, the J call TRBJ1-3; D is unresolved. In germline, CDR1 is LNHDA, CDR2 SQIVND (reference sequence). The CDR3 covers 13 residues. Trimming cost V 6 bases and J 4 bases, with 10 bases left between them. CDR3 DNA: TGTGCCAGTAGCGGGGTTGTCGGAAACACCATATATTTT. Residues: CASSGVVGNTIYF.

This CDR3 reads CASSPQSGNTIYF. The CDR3, as DNA: TGTGCCAGCAGTCCACAGTCAGGAAACACCATATATTTT. V and J are TRBV6-6 and TRBJ1-3; no firm D call. The ends were cut back, 5 bases at V and 4 bases at J, with 9 bases in the middle. Germline assignment: CDR1 MNHNY and CDR2 SVGAGI (reference sequence). The CDR3 loop spans 13 amino acids.

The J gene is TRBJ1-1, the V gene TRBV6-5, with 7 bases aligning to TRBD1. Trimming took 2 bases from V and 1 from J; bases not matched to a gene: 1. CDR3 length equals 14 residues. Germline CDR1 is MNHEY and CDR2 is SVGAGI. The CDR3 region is CASSYGTANTEAFF. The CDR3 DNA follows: TGTGCCAGCAGTTACGGGACAGCGAACACTGAAGCTTTCTTT.

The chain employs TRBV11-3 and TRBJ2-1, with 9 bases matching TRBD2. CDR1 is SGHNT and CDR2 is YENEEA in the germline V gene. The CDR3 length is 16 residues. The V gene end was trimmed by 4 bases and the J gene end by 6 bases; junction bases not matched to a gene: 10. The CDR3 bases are TGTGCCAGCAGCTACACGTTAGCGGGAGAAGTCAATGAGCAGTTCTTC. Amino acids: CASSYTLAGEVNEQFF.

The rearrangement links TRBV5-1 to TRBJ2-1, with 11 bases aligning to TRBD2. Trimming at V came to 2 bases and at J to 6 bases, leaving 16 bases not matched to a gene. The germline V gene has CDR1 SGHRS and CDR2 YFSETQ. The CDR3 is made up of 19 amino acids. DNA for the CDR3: TGCGCCAGCAGCTTAGGGACTAGCGGCCGCGAGGCCCGGCTCAATGAGCAGTTCTTC. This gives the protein CASSLGTSGREARLNEQFF.